This T cell receptor beta chain was identified in a study of radiotherapy plus CTLA-4 blockade in lung cancer. Whole-study results and caveats: Early clone dynamics of blood T cells, plus interferon-beta, reportedly predicted response best.

The repertoire was sequenced with immunoSEQ multiplex PCR; TCRdb's copy has only in-frame clones and lacks some. The sample yields around 30,000 clones, approximately 66% seen once. This clone was picked up a small number of times. The antigen is not known. The CDR3 covers 16 residues. Germline V gives CDR1 MDHEN, CDR2 SYDVKM. Alongside CTLA-4 blockade with ipilimumab, patients with chemo-refractory metastatic non-small-cell lung cancer received focal radiation. Sequencing used peripheral blood, obtained from a patient treated with radiotherapy plus ipilimumab. The TCR was taken from a human donor with non-small cell lung cancer who had stable disease on radiotherapy plus ipilimumab. This chain joins TRBV28 and TRBJ2-5; D is perhaps TRBD1 (6 bases). TRBJ2-7 explains the end of the DNA better; the J call may be wrong. This CDR3 is CASSLALDRLAYEQYF. In DNA, the CDR3 is TGTGCCAGCAGTTTAGCCTTGGACAGATTGGCCTACGAGCAGTACTTC.